Detailed here is one TCR beta chain. The limits of the CDR3 on the DNA are not certain, so only TCRdb's listed CDR3 is given. Germline assignment: CDR1 SEHNR and CDR2 FQNEAQ (reference sequence). The CDR3 spans 19 amino acids, including both terminal residues. The data originate from a study of T cells in Graves' hyperthyroidism and ophthalmopathy. The CDR3 regions of TCR beta were amplified from RNA transcripts. During a first-round RT-PCR of the TCR CDR3, the HTBI primer set was used. TCRdb re-called the multiplex PCR reads through MiXCR, storing one row per CDR3 protein. The sample lists over 45,000 distinct CDR3 sequences; around half were seen once.

The specimen sequenced was blood. This sequence originates from a woman in her twenties or thirties with Graves' ophthalmopathy. J is TRBJ1-1 and V is TRBV7-9. The CDR3 sequence: CASSFYICSAFWSNTEAFF.